A single sample is the source of the 19 T cell receptor beta chains below, sequenced in a study of blood T cell repertoires in COVID-19. TCRdb's table, derived via immunoSEQ multiplex PCR, lists solely in-frame clones and lacks some. The sample includes about 240,000 clones, around 86% of them seen just once. The sample taken for sequencing was peripheral blood. These receptors were collected from a woman in her seventies with active or convalescent COVID-19.

This chain joins TRBV7-9 and TRBJ2-5; tentative D call: TRBD2 (6 bases). From germline, CDR1 is SEHNR and CDR2 FQNEAQ (reference sequence). The CDR3 loop spans 13 amino acids. Trimming took off 10 bases at V and 4 bases at J, with 16 bases between the two ends. The CDR3 region has the DNA TGTGCCATCCTAATCCGGGGGACAGAGACCCAGTACTTC. Its protein product is CAILIRGTETQYF.

The chain carries TRBV6-5 and TRBJ2-2; 7 bases match TRBD1. Per the germline V gene, CDR1 is MNHEY and CDR2 is SVGAGI. This CDR3 contains 14 residues. Losses at the gene ends were 5 bases for V and 3 bases for J; bases not matched to a gene: 3. The CDR3 region is CASSPTGDTGELFF. For the CDR3, the DNA is TGTGCCAGCAGTCCCACAGGGGACACCGGGGAGCTGTTTTTT.

This sequence joins TRBV6-5 and TRBJ1-4, with D unresolved. CDR1 MNHEY and CDR2 SVGAGI come from the germline V gene. V was trimmed by 1 base and J by 6 bases, leaving 6 bases between them. The CDR3 runs to 13 residues. The chain's CDR3 is CASSYWRHEKLFF. The CDR3 coding sequence is TGTGCCAGCAGTTACTGGCGGCATGAAAAACTGTTTTTT.

The sample holds a few counts of this clone. The chain joins TRBV4-2 to TRBJ2-2, with 7 bases fitting TRBD2. The CDR3 consists of 16 residues. Looked up from germline, CDR1 is LGHNA and CDR2 is YNFKEQ. The trim removed 1 base at V and 4 bases at J, leaving 6 bases unmatched. CDR3: CASSQVPGGVTGELFF. The CDR3 DNA is TGTGCCAGCAGCCAAGTTCCGGGGGGTGTCACCGGGGAGCTGTTTTTT.

The J gene is TRBJ2-5, the V gene TRBV6-2 or TRBV6-3; tentative D call: TRBD1 (6 bases). Germline V gives CDR1 MNHEY, CDR2 SVGEGT. The V end lost 0 bases, the J end lost 4 bases, and 6 bases lay between the germline ends. The CDR3 is 13 residues long. The CDR3 region has the DNA TGTGCCAGCAGTTACTCCAGGGGAGAGACCCAGTACTTC. This gives the protein CASSYSRGETQYF.

This clone was recorded once. The rearrangement joins TRBV5-1 to TRBJ1-1; TRBD1 is a possible D gene (6 bases). CDR1 is SGHRS and CDR2 is YFSETQ in the germline V gene. The CDR3 totals 15 residues. V gave up 4 bases and J gave up 2 bases, with 15 bases separating them. Here the CDR3 reads CASSGSTGPNTEAFF. The CDR3 DNA sequence: TGCGCCAGCAGCGGCTCGACAGGACCAAACACTGAAGCTTTCTTT.

The chain joins TRBV4-1 to TRBJ1-2; 9 positions agree with TRBD1. The CDR3 contains 13 residues. The germline CDR1 and CDR2 sequences are MGHRA and YSYEKL. Trimming at V came to 3 bases and at J to 6 bases, leaving 2 bases not matched to a gene. CDR3 sequence (DNA): TGCGCCAGCAGCCAGACAGGGGGGCATGGCTACACCTTC. Translating gives CASSQTGGHGYTF.

The chain has TRBV20-1 and TRBJ1-2; D gene unclear. The CDR3 runs 13 residues. Deletions cut 3 bases from V and 5 bases from J, with 13 bases between. CDR1 and CDR2 (germline): DFQATT, SNEGSKA (reference sequence). The CDR3 bases are TGCAGTGCTAGTCCCCAGGAGGGATATGGCTACACCTTC. Protein product: CSASPQEGYGYTF.

The chain has TRBV10-3 and TRBJ1-1; maybe TRBD1 (5 bases). CDR3 size: 13 residues. Between the trimmed V and J ends, which lost 5 bases and 0 bases, there was a span of 7 bases. The germline V gene has CDR1 ENHRY and CDR2 SYGVKD. CDR3 region: CAISTTVNTEAFF. In DNA form, the CDR3 reads TGTGCCATCAGTACGACAGTGAACACTGAAGCTTTCTTT.

The chain is built from TRBV6-5 and TRBJ1-5, with 8 bases aligning to TRBD1. The CDR3 length is 16 residues. Germline V gene sequence: CDR1 MNHEY, CDR2 SVGAGI. V gave up 2 bases and J gave up 7 bases; unmatched junction bases: 10. The DNA of the CDR3 is TGTGCCAGCAGTTACAACGGACAGGGAAGGAGGCAGCCCCAGCATTTT. It translates to CASSYNGQGRRQPQHF.

This clone was seen a single time. The V and J genes are TRBV19 and TRBJ1-5; 8 bases fit TRBD1. Trimming took 4 bases from V and 7 from J; bases not matched to a gene: 9. The germline V gene encodes CDR1 LNHDA and CDR2 SQIVND (reference sequence). The CDR3 has 15 residues. Here the CDR3 DNA reads TGTGCCAGTAGTACCCTAGACAGGGGCGGCCAGCCCCAGCATTTT. It is translated as CASSTLDRGGQPQHF.

This clone has a handful of counts. CDR3 bases: TGTGCCAGCAGCCTTAGGGGTGAGGCCTCCTACGAGCAGTACTTC. This encodes CASSLRGEASYEQYF. The chain joins TRBV7-8 to TRBJ2-7; perhaps TRBD1 as D (5 bases). This CDR3 has 15 amino acids. The V gene lost 5 bases and the J gene lost 0 bases, with 14 bases spanning the gap. Germline V CDR1 and CDR2: SGHVS, FQNEAQ.

This rearrangement joins TRBV24-1 to TRBJ1-4; 10 positions agree with TRBD1. The CDR3 has 18 residues. Germline CDR1 KGHDR, CDR2 SFDVKD. With V trimmed by 3 bases and J by 8 bases, 14 bases remained unmatched. In nucleotides, the CDR3 is TGTGCCACCAGTGATCCGAGGGGACAGGGGCCTTTCCGAGAAAAACTGTTTTTT. Translation: CATSDPRGQGPFREKLFF.

The chain is built from TRBV7-2 and TRBJ1-5; no reliable D call. CDR1 and CDR2 from the germline V gene are SGHTA and FQGNSA. The CDR3 runs to 13 residues. V was pared by 0 bases and J by 6 bases, with 6 bases between. This CDR3 reads CASSLAPGQPQHF. DNA of the CDR3: TGTGCCAGCAGCTTAGCACCCGGTCAGCCCCAGCATTTT.

The rearrangement uses TRBV14 and TRBJ1-2; tentatively, D is TRBD1 (6 bases). Trimming cost V 4 bases and J 8 bases, with 14 bases left between them. Germline CDR1 reads SGHDN; CDR2 reads FVKESK. This CDR3 comprises 13 residues. As DNA, the CDR3 is TGTGCCAGCAGCCCTACAGGGTTTTTCGGCTACACCTTC. It specifies CASSPTGFFGYTF. Filled out from reference TRBV14 and TRBJ1-2, the complete variable domain reads EAGVTQFPSHSVIEKGQTVTLRCDPISGHDNLYWYRRVMGKEIKFLLHFVKESKQDESGMPNNRFLAERTGGTYSTLKVQPAELEDSGVYFCASSPTGFFGYTFGSGTRLTVV.

This clone was detected once. This chain uses TRBV3-1 (or the pseudogene TRBV3-2) with TRBJ2-7; D uncertain. The V end was cut by 2 bases, the J end by 1 base, with 12 bases between. Germline V CDR1 and CDR2: LGHDT, YNNKEL (reference sequence). This CDR3 contains 15 residues. Written as DNA, the CDR3 is TGTGCCAGCAGCCAAAGTGGTTTTAGATCCTACGAGCAGTACTTC. This encodes CASSQSGFRSYEQYF.

The CDR3 protein is CASSLITLGGGTDTQYF. Written as DNA, the CDR3 is TGTGCCAGCAGCTTAATAACCTTAGGGGGGGGGACAGATACGCAGTATTTT. V usage is TRBV7-2 and J usage is TRBJ2-3, with D possibly being TRBD2 (7 bases). Germline-derived CDR1 and CDR2 are SGHTA and FQGNSA. The CDR3 length is 17 residues. Between the trimmed V and J ends, which lost 2 bases and 3 bases, there was a span of 18 bases.

The gene calls are TRBV3-1 (or the pseudogene TRBV3-2) and TRBJ2-3; 13 bases map to TRBD2. Germline V CDR1 and CDR2: LGHDT, YNNKEL (reference sequence). The length of the CDR3 is 15 residues. V trimming: 6 bases; J trimming: 3 bases; junction bases outside the gene matches: 3. The CDR3 bases are TGTGCCAGCAGTAGGACTAGCGGGGGTACAGATACGCAGTATTTT. This encodes CASSRTSGGTDTQYF.

This chain links TRBV21-1 with TRBJ1-2. TRBV21-1 is a known pseudogene. The CDR3 is 15 amino acids. The CDR3 loop reads CASSKLGPRENGYTF. As DNA, the CDR3 is TGTGCCAGCAGCAAATTAGGGCCTAGGGAGAATGGCTACACCTTC.